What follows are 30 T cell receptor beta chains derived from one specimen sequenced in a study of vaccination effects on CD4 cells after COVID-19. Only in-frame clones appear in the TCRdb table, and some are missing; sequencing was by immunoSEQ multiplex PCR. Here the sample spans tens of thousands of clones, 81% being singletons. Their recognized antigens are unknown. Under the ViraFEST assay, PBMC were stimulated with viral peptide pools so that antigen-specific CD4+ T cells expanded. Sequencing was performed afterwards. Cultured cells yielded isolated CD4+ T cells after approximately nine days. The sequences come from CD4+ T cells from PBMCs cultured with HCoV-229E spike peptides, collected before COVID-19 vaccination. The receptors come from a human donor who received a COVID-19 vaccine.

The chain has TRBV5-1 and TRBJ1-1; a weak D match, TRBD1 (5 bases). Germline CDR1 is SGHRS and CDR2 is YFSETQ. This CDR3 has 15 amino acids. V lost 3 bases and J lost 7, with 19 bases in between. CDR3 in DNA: TGCGCCAGCAGCTCGCACCAGGGCCCGTCCTATGAAGCTTTCTTT. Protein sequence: CASSSHQGPSYEAFF.

The chain's CDR3 is CASRDTGTSLAGELFF. The CDR3 DNA is TGTGCCAGCAGGGATACCGGGACTAGCTTAGCCGGGGAGCTGTTTTTT. The rearrangement uses TRBV2 and TRBJ2-2; 9 bases align to TRBD2. Germline assignment: CDR1 SNHLY and CDR2 FYNNEI. The CDR3 runs to 16 residues. With 6 bases clipped from V and 6 bases from J, the junction kept 11 bases outside the gene matches. Variable domain in full (rest from reference TRBV2 and TRBJ2-2): EPEVTQTPSHQVTQMGQEVILRCVPISNHLYFYWYRQILGQKVEFLVSFYNNEISEKSEIFDDQFSVERPDGSNFTLKIRSTKLEDSAMYFCASRDTGTSLAGELFFGEGSRLTVL.

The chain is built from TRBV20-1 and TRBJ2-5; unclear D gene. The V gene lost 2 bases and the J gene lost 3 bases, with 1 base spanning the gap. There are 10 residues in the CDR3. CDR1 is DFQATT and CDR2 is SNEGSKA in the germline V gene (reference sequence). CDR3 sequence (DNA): TGCAGTGCTAGAAAAGAGACCCAGTACTTC. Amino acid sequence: CSARKETQYF.

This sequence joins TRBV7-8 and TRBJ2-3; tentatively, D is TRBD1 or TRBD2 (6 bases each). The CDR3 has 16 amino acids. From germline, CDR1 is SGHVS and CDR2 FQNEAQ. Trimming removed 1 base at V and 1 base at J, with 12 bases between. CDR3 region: CASSLVGGGGTDTQYF. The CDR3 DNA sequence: TGTGCCAGCAGCTTAGTTGGAGGGGGTGGCACAGATACGCAGTATTTT.

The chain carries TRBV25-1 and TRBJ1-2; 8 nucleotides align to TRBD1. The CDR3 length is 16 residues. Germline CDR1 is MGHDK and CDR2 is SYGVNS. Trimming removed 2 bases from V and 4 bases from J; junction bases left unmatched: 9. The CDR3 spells CASSEEDRDFFYGYTF. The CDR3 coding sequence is TGTGCCAGCAGTGAAGAGGACAGGGACTTTTTCTATGGCTACACCTTC.

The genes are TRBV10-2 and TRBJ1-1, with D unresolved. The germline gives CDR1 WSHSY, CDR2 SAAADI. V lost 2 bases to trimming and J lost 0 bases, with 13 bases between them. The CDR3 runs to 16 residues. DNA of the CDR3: TGCGCCAGCAGTGAGGAATCGCCCGCGTTGAACACTGAAGCTTTCTTT. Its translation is CASSEESPALNTEAFF.

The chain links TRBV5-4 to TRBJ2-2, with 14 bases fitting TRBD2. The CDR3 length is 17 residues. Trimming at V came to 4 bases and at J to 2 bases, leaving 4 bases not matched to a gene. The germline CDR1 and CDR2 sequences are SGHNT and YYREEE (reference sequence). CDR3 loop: CASSPGLAGANTGELFF. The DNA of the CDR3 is TGTGCCAGCAGCCCGGGACTAGCGGGGGCCAACACCGGGGAGCTGTTTTTT. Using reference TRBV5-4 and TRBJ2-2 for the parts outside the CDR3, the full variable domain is ETGVTQSPTHLIKTRGQQVTLRCSSQSGHNTVSWYQQALGQGPQFIFQYYREEENGRGNFPPRFSGLQFPNYSSELNVNALELDDSALYLCASSPGLAGANTGELFFGEGSRLTVL.

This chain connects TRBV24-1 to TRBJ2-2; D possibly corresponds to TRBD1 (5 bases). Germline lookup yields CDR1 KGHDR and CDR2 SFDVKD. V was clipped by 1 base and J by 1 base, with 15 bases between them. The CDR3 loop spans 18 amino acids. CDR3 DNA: TGTGCCACCAGTGATTTAGGGGCTGGGCAGAAGAACACCGGGGAGCTGTTTTTT. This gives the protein CATSDLGAGQKNTGELFF.

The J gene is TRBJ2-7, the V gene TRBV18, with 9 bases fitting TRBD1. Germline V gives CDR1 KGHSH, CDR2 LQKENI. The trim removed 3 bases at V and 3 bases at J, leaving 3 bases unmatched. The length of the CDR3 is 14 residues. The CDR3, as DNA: TGTGCCAGCTCACCCGGGACAGGGAGCTACGAGCAGTACGTC. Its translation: CASSPGTGSYEQYV.

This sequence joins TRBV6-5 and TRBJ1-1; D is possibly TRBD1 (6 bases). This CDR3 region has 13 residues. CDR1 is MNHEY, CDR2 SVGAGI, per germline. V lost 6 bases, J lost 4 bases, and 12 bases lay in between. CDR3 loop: CASRTSRGTEAFF. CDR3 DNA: TGTGCCAGCAGAACCTCCAGGGGCACTGAAGCTTTCTTT.

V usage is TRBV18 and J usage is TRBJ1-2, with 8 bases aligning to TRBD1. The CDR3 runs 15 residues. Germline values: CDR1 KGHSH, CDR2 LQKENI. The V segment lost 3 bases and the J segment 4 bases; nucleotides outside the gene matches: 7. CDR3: CASSPQDRAPYGYTF. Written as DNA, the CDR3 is TGTGCCAGCTCACCGCAGGACAGGGCTCCCTATGGCTACACCTTC.

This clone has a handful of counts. CDR3 protein: CASSFYRQNTEAFF. The DNA of the CDR3 is TGCGCCAGCAGCTTTTATAGACAAAACACTGAAGCTTTCTTT. The V call is TRBV5-1, the J call TRBJ1-1; D is ambiguous. Germline loops: CDR1 SGHRS, CDR2 YFSETQ. The V gene lost 2 bases and the J gene lost 2 bases, with 10 bases spanning the gap. CDR3 length: 14 residues.

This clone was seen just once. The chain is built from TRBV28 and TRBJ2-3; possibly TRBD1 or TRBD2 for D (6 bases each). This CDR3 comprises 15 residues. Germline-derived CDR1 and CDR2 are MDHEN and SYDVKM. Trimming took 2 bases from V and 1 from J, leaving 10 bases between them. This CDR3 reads CASSLLRGGTDTQYF. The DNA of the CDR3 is TGTGCCAGCAGTTTACTAAGGGGGGGCACAGATACGCAGTATTTT.

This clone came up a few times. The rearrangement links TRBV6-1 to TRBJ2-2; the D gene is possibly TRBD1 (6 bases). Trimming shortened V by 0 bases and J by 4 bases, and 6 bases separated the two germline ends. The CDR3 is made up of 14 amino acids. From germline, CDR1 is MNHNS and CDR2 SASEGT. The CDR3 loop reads CASSEAGGTGELFF. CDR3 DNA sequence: TGTGCCAGCAGTGAAGCAGGGGGCACCGGGGAGCTGTTTTTT.

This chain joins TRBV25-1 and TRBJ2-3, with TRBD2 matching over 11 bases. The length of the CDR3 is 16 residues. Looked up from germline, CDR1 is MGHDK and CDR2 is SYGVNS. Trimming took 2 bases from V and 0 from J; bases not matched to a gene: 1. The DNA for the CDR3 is TGTGCCAGCAGTGAAAGACTAGCGGGAAGCACAGATACGCAGTATTTT. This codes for CASSERLAGSTDTQYF.

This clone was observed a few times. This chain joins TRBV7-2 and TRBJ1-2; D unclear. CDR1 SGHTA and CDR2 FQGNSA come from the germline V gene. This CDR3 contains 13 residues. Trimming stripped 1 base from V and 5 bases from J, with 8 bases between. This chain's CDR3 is CASSLGQVYGYTF. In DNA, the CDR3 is TGTGCCAGCAGCTTAGGTCAAGTTTATGGCTACACCTTC.

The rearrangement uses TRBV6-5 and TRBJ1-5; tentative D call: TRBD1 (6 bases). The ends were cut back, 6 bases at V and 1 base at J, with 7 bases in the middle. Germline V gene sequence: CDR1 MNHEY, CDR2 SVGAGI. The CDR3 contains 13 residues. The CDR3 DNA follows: TGTGCCAGCAGGGGACAAAGCAATCAGCCCCAGCATTTT. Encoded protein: CASRGQSNQPQHF.

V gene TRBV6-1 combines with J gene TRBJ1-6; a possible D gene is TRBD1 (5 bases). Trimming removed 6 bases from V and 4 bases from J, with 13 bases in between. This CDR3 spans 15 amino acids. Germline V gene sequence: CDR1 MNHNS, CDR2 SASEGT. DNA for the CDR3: TGTGCCAGCAGCCGAGGTCAGGGATATAATTCACCCCTCCACTTT. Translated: CASSRGQGYNSPLHF.

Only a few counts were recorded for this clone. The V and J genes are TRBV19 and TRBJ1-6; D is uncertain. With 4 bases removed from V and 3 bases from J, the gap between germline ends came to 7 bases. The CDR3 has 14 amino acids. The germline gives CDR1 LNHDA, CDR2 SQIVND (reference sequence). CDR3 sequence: CASSNELYNSPLHF. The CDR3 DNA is TGTGCCAGTAGTAACGAGCTCTATAATTCACCCCTCCACTTT.

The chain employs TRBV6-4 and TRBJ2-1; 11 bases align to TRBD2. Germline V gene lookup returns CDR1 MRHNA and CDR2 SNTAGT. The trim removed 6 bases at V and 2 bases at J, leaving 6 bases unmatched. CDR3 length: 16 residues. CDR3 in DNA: TGTGCCAGCAGCGCCCTAGCGGGGGGTACCTACAATGAGCAGTTCTTC. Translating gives CASSALAGGTYNEQFF.

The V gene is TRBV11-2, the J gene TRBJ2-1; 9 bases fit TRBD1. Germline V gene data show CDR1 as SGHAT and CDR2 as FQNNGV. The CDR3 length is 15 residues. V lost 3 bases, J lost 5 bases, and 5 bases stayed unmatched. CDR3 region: CASSLGQGTHNEQFF. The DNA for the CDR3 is TGTGCCAGCAGCTTGGGACAGGGTACCCACAATGAGCAGTTCTTC.

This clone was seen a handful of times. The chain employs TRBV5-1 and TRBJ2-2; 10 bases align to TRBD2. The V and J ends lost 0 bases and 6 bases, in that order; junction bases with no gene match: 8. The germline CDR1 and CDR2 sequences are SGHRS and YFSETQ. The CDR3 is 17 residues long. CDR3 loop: CASSLVSSGGRSGELFF. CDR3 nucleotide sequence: TGCGCCAGCAGCTTGGTGTCTAGCGGGGGCCGGTCCGGGGAGCTGTTTTTT.

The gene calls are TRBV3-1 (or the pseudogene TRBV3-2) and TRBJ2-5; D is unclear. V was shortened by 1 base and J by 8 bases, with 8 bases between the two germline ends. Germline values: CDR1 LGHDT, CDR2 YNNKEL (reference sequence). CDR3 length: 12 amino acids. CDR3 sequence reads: CASSQVERTQYF. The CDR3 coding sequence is TGTGCCAGCAGCCAAGTGGAGAGAACCCAGTACTTC.

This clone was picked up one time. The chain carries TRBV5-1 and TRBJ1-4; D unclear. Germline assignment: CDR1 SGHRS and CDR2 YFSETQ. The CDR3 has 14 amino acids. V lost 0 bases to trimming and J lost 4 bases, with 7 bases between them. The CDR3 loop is CASSLGTDNEKLFF. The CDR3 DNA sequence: TGCGCCAGCAGCTTGGGTACGGATAATGAAAAACTGTTTTTT. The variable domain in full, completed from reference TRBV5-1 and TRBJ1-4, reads KAGVTQTPRYLIKTRGQQVTLSCSPISGHRSVSWYQQTPGQGLQFLFEYFSETQRNKGNFPGRFSGRQFSNSRSEMNVSTLELGDSALYLCASSLGTDNEKLFFGSGTQLSVL.

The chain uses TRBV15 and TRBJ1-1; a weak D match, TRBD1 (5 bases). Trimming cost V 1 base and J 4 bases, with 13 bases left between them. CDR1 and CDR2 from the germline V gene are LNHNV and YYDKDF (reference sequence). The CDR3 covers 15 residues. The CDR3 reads CATSRVRVRGTEAFF. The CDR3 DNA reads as TGTGCCACCAGCAGAGTCAGGGTCAGAGGCACTGAAGCTTTCTTT.

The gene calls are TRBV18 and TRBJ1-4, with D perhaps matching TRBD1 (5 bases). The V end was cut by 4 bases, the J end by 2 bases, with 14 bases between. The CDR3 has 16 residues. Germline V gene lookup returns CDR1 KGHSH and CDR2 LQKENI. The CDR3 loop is CASSLEGSATNEKLFF. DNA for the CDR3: TGTGCCAGCTCACTCGAGGGGTCGGCGACTAATGAAAAACTGTTTTTT.

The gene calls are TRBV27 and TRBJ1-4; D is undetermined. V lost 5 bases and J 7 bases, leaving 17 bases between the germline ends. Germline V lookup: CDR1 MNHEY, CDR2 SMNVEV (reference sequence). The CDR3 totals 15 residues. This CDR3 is CASSPGAGLGEKLFF. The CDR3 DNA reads TGTGCCAGCAGTCCCGGTGCTGGGCTGGGTGAAAAACTGTTTTTT.

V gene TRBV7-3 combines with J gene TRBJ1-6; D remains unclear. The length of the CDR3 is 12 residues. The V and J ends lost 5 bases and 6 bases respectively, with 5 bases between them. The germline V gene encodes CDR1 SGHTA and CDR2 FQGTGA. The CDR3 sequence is CASSNPNSPLHF. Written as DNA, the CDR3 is TGTGCCAGCAGCAATCCTAATTCACCCCTCCACTTT.

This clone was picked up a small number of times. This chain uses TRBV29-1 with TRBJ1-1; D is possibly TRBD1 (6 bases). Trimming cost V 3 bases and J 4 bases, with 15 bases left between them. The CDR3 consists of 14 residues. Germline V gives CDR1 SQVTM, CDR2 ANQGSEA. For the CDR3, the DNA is TGCAGCGTTGAGCGGCAGGGGAGGTTCACTGAAGCTTTCTTT. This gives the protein CSVERQGRFTEAFF. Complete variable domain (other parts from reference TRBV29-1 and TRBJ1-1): SAVISQKPSRDICQRGTSLTIQCQVDSQVTMMFWYRQQPGQSLTLIATANQGSEATYESGFVIDKFPISRPNLTFSTLTVSNMSPEDSSIYLCSVERQGRFTEAFFGQGTRLTVV.

The CDR3 coding sequence is TGTGCCAGCAGTTTCCACGGACTTAATCAGCCCCAGCATTTT. Translated: CASSFHGLNQPQHF. The gene calls are TRBV27 and TRBJ1-5; no definite D call. This CDR3 spans 14 amino acids. The V and J ends lost 3 bases and 4 bases respectively, with 10 bases between them. Germline CDR1 and CDR2: MNHEY and SMNVEV (reference sequence).